The source of this T cell receptor (beta chain) is a study of cytomegalovirus exposure and HLA in healthy donors. Study at large: Roughly 80 million unique TCRs from HLA-typed donors made up an early data release. General observations from the study: In a later analysis, at a false discovery rate of 0.05, roughly 17,000 TCR beta sequences matched HLA alleles. Relative to the approximately 670-donor mean, N-insertions were reportedly fewer in an Asian-associated ancestry cluster in a later analysis.

There are 18 residues in the CDR3. CDR1 is SGDLS, CDR2 YYNGEE, per germline. With 0 bases removed from V and 5 bases from J, the gap between germline ends came to 21 bases. This clone was observed a single time. Its target is not known. Vbeta (60) and Jbeta (13) primers were used in the PCR. Data came from immunoSEQ multiplex PCR; TCRdb stores just in-frame clones and leaves some out. The sample shows some 150,000 clones, about three quarters of them seen only once. The sequence was obtained from a woman aged 25 to 45 in good health and CMV-seronegative. The chain uses TRBV9 and TRBJ2-1; tentative D call: TRBD1 (5 bases). The specimen was PBMCs. CDR3 nucleotides: TGTGCCAGCAGCGTAGCTGCCAGGGCACTGGACGGCGACAATGAGCAGTTCTTC. It yields the protein CASSVAARALDGDNEQFF.